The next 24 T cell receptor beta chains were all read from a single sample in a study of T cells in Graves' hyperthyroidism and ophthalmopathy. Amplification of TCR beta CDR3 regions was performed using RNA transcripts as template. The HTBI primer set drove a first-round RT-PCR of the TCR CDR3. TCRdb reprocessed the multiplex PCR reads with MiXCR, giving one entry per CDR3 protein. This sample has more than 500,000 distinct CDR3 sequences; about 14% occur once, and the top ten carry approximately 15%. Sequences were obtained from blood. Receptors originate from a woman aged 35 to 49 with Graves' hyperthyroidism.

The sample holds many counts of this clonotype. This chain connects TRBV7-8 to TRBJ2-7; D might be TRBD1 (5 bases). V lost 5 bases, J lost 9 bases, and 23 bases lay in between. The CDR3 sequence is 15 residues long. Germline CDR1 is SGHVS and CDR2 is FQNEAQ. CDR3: CASSLPGKDEKGQYF. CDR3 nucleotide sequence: TGTGCCAGCAGCCTCCCAGGGAAGGACGAGAAGGGGCAGTACTTC.

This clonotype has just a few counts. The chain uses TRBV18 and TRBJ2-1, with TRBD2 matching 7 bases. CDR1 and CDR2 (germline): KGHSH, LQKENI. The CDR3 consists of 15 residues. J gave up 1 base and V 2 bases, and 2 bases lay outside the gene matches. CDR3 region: CASSPLRESYNEQFF. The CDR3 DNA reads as TGTGCCAGCTCACCATTGCGGGAGTCCTACAATGAGCAGTTCTTC.

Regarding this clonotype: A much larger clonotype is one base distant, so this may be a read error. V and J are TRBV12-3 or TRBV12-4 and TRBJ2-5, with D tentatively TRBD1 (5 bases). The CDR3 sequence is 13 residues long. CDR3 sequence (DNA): TGTACCAGCAGCTTAAAGGGGCGGGAGACCCAGTACTTC. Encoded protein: CTSSLKGRETQYF.

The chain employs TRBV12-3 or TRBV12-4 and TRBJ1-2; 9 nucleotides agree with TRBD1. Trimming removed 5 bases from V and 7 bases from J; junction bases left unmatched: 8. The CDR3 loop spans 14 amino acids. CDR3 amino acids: CASSTGTGSPGYTF. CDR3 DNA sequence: TGTGCCAGCAGTACCGGGACAGGGAGCCCTGGCTACACCTTC.

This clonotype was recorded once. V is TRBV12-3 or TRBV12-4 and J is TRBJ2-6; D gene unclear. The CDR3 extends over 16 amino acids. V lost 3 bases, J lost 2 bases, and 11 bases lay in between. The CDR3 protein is CASSFFLGAGANVLTF. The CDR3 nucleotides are TGTGCCAGCAGTTTTTTTCTTGGGGCTGGGGCCAACGTCCTGACTTTC.

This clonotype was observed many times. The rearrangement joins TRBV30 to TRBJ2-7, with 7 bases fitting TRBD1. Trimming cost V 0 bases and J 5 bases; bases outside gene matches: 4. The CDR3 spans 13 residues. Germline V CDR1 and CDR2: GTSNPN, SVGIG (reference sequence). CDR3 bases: TGTGCCTGGAGTGTAAACAGGGGCAACGAGCAGTACTTC. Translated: CAWSVNRGNEQYF.

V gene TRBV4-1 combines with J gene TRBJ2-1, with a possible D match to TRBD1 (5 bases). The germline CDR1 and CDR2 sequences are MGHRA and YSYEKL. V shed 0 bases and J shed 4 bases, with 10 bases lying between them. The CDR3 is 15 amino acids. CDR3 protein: CASSQEARAYNEQFF. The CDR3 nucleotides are TGCGCCAGCAGCCAAGAGGCCAGGGCTTACAATGAGCAGTTCTTC.

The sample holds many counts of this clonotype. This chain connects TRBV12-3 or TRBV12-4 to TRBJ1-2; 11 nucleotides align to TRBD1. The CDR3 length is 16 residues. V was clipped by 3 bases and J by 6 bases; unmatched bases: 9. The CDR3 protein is CASSLGGTGGADGYTF. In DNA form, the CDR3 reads TGTGCCAGCAGTTTGGGCGGGACAGGGGGAGCCGATGGCTACACCTTC.

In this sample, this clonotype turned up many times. CDR3 loop: CATAGVENEQFF. The DNA for the CDR3 is TGTGCCACAGCGGGAGTTGAAAATGAGCAGTTCTTC. This chain uses TRBV7-6 with TRBJ2-1; 8 bases align to TRBD2. The CDR3 sequence is 12 residues long. Germline lookup yields CDR1 SGHVS and CDR2 FNYEAQ. With V trimmed by 10 bases and J by 7 bases, 6 bases remained unmatched. The complete variable domain, with remaining parts taken from reference TRBV7-6 and TRBJ2-1, reads GAGVSQSPRYKVTKRGQDVALRCDPISGHVSLYWYRQALGQGPEFLTYFNYEAQQDKSGLPNDRFSAERPEGSISTLTIQRTEQRDSAMYRCATAGVENEQFFGPGTRLTVL.

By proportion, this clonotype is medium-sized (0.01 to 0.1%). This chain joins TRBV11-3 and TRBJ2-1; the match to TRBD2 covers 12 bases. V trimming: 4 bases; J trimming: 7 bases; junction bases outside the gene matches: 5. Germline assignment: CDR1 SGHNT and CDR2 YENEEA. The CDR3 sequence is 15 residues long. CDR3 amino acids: CASSSATSGRNEQFF. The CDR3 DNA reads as TGTGCCAGCAGCTCGGCGACTAGCGGGAGAAATGAGCAGTTCTTC.

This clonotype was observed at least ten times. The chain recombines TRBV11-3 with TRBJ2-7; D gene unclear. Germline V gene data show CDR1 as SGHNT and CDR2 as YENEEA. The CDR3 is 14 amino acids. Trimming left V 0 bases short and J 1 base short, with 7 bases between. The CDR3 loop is CASSLDIGSYEQYF. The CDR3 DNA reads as TGTGCCAGCAGCTTAGATATAGGGTCCTACGAGCAGTACTTC.

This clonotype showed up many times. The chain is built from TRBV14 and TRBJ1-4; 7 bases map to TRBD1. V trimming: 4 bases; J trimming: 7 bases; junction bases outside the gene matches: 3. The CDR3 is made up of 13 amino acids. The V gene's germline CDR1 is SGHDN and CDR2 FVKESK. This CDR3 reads CASSPTGAEKLFF. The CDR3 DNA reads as TGTGCCAGCAGCCCCACAGGGGCTGAAAAACTGTTTTTT.

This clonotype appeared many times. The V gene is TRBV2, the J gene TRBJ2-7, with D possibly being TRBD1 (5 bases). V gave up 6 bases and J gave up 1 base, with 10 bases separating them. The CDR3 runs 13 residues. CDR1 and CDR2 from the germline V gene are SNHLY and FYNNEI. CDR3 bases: TGTGCCAGCAGGGAACAGGCTTCCTACGAGCAGTACTTC. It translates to CASREQASYEQYF.

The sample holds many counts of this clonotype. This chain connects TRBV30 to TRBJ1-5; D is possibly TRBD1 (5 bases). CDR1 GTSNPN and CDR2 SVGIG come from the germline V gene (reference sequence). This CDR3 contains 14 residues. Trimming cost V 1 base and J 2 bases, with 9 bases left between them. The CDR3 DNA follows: TGTGCCTGGAGTGAAGGGGATGGCAATCAGCCCCAGCATTTT. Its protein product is CAWSEGDGNQPQHF.

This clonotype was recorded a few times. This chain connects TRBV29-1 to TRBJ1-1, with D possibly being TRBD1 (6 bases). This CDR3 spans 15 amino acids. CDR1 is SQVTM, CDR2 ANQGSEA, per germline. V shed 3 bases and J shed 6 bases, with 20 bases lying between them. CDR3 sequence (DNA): TGCAGCGTTGACGGGACCGACCGGGGGGGCCCTGAAGCTTTCTTT. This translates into CSVDGTDRGGPEAFF.

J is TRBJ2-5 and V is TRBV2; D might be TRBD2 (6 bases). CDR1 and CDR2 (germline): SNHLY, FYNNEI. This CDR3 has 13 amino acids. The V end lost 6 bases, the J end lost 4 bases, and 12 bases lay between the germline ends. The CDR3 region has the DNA TGTGCCAGCAGGGAGGGAGTGGGAGAGACCCAGTACTTC. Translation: CASREGVGETQYF.

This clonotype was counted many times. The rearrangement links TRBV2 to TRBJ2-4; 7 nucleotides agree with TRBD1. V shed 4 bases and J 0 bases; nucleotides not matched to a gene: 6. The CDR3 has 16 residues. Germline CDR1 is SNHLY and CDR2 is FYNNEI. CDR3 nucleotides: TGTGCCAGCAGTGGGGACAGACACTTAGCCAAAAACATTCAGTACTTC. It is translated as CASSGDRHLAKNIQYF.

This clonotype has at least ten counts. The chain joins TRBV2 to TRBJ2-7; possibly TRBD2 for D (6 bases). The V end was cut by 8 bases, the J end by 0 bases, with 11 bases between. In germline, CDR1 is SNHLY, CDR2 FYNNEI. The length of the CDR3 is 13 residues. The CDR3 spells CASGGMDSYEQYF. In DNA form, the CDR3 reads TGTGCCAGCGGCGGGATGGACTCCTACGAGCAGTACTTC.

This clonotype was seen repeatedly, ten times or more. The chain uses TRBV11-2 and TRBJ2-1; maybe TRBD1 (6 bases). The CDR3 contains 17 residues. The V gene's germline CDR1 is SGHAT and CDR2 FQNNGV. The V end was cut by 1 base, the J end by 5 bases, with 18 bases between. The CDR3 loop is CASSLVLGGFGNNEQFF. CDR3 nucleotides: TGTGCCAGCAGCTTAGTGTTAGGGGGATTCGGGAACAATGAGCAGTTCTTC.

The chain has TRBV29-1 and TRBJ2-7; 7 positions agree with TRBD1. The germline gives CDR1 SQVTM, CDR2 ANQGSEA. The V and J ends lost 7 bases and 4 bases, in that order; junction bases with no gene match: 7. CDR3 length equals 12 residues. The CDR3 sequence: CSGRQGDYEQYF. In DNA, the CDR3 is TGCAGCGGACGACAGGGCGATTACGAGCAGTACTTC.

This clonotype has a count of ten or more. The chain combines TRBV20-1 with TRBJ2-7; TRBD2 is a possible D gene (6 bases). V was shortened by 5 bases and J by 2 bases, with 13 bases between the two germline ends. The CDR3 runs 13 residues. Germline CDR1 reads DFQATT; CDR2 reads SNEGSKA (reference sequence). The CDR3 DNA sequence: TGCAGTGCTCACCGGGACTCGGCCTACGAGCAGTACTTC. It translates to CSAHRDSAYEQYF.

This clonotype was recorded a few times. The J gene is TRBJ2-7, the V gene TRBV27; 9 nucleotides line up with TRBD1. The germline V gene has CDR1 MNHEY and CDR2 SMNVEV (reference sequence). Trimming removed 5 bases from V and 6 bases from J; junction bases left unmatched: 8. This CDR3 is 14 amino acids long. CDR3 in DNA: TGTGCCAGCAGTCAGACCGGGACAGGGACCGAGCAGTACTTC. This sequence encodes CASSQTGTGTEQYF.

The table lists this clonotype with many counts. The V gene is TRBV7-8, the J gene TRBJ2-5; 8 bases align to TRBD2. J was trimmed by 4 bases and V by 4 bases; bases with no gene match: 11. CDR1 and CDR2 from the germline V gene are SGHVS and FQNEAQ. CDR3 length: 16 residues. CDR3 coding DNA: TGTGCCAGCAGCTCTCACGAGGGACTAGGAGGAGAGACCCAGTACTTC. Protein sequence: CASSSHEGLGGETQYF.

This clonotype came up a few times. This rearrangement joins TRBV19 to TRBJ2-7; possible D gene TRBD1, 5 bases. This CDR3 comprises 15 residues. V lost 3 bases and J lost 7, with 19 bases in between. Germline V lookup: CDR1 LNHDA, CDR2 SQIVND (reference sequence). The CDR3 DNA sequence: TGTGCCAGTAGTATGTACGACAGTCCCCCCGGGGAGCAGTACTTC. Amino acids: CASSMYDSPPGEQYF.